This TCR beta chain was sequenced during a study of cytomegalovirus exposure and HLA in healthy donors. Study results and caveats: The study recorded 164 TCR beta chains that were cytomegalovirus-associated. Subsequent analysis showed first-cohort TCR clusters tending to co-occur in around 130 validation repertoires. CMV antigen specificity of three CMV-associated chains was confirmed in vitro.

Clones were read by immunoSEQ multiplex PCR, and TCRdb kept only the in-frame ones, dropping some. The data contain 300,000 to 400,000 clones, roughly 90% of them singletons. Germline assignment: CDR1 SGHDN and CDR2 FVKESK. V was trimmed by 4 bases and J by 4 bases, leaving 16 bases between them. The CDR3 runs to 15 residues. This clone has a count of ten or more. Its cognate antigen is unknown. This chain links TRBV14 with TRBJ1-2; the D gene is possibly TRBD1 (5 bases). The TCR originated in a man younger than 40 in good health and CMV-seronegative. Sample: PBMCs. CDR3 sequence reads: CASSRKPDSVYGYTF. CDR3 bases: TGTGCCAGCAGCCGTAAACCCGACAGTGTCTATGGCTACACCTTC.